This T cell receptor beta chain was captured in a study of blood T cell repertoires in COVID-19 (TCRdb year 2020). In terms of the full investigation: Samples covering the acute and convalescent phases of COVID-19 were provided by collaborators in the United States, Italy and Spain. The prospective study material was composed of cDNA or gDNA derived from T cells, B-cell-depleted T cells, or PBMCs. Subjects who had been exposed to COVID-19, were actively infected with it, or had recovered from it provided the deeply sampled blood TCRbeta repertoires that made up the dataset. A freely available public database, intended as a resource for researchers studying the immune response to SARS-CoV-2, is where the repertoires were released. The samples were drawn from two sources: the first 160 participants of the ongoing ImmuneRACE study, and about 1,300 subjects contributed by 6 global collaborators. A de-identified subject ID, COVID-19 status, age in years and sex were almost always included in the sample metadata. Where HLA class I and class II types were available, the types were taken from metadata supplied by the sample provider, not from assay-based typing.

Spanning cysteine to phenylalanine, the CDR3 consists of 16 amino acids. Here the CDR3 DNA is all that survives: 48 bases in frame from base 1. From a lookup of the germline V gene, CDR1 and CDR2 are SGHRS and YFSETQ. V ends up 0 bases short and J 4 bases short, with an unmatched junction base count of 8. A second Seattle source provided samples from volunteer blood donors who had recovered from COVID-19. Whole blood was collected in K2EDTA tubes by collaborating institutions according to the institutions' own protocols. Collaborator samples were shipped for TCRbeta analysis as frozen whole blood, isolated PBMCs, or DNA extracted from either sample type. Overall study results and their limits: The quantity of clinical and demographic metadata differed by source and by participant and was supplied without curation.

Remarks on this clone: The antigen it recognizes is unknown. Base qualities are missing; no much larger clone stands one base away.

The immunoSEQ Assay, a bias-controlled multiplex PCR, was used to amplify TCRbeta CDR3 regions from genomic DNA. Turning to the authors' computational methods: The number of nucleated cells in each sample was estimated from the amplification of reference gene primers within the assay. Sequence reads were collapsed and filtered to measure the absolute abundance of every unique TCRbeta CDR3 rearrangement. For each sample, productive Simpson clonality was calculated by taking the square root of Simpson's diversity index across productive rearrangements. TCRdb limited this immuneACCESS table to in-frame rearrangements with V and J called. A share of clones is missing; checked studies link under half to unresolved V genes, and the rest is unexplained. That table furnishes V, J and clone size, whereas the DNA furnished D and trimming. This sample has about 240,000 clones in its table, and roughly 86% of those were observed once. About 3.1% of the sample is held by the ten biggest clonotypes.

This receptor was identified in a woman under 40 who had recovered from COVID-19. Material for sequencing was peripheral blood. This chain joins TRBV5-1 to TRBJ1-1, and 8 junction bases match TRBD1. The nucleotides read TGCGCCAGCAGCTTGGGGACAGGGAGGGGAGGCACTGAAGCTTTCTTT. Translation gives CASSLGTGRGGTEAFF. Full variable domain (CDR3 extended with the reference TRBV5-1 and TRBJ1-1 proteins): KAGVTQTPRYLIKTRGQQVTLSCSPISGHRSVSWYQQTPGQGLQFLFEYFSETQRNKGNFPGRFSGRQFSNSRSEMNVSTLELGDSALYLCASSLGTGRGGTEAFFGQGTRLTVV.